Described below is a single T cell receptor beta chain sequence and its context. The antigen is not known. The sample belongs to a study of radiotherapy plus CTLA-4 blockade in lung cancer. Study context: Objective responses arose in approximately 19% of patients, and around 32% experienced disease control. Study conclusions and caveats: The best predictor of response was reported to be early blood T cell clone dynamics, with interferon-beta. Following radiotherapy plus ipilimumab, tumor-derived TCR clones expanded in the blood.

Method: immunoSEQ multiplex PCR; TCRdb's copy keeps in-frame clones and lacks some. This sample has roughly 50,000 clones, with roughly three quarters found just once. Patients in the study, people with chemo-refractory metastatic non-small-cell lung cancer, received focal radiation plus ipilimumab CTLA-4 blockade. The V gene lost 6 bases and the J gene lost 1 base, with 11 bases spanning the gap. Germline CDR1 is MNHNS and CDR2 is SASEGT. The CDR3 sequence is 14 residues long. The sequence was obtained from a human donor with non-small cell lung cancer who had stable disease on radiotherapy plus ipilimumab. The chain carries TRBV6-1 and TRBJ2-3; D uncertain. Here the sequenced sample was peripheral blood, taken from a patient treated with radiotherapy plus ipilimumab. CDR3 residues: CASRETLGTDTQYF. In DNA form, the CDR3 reads TGTGCCAGCAGAGAGACACTGGGCACAGATACGCAGTATTTT.